Below are 19 T cell receptor beta chains sequenced from a single sample in a study of human T cells and chemical hapten exposure. Via MiXCR, TCRdb re-called the RACE reads, giving one row per CDR3 protein. The sample includes 150,000 to 200,000 distinct CDR3 sequences, under 35% seen only once; the top ten take just under 3%. Time point indicated: pre-sensitization, week 0. Treatment in this sample: therapeutic diphenylcyclopropenone sensitization with weekly scalp DPC. The sample here was whole blood, taken in connection with sensitization to the hapten diphenylcyclopropenone (DPC). These receptors originate from a young woman with alopecia areata. Some clones in this sample may be carry-over from other donors' samples.

This clonotype was observed a few times. The gene calls are TRBV6-5 and TRBJ1-2; possibly TRBD1 for D (5 bases). This CDR3 spans 12 amino acids. Trimming stripped 8 bases from V and 6 bases from J, with 13 bases between. Germline V lookup: CDR1 MNHEY, CDR2 SVGAGI. DNA of the CDR3: TGTGCCAGCCGGAGAGGGGCAGATGGCTACACCTTC. Translation gives CASRRGADGYTF.

This clonotype has just one count. The V gene is TRBV6-1, the J gene TRBJ1-1; no clear D. The V gene's germline CDR1 is MNHNS and CDR2 SASEGT. V was trimmed by 5 bases and J by 4 bases, leaving 17 bases between them. This CDR3 spans 15 amino acids. CDR3 DNA sequence: TGTGCCAGCAGTACCCGGGCGGGCGTAGGCACTGAAGCTTTCTTT. The encoded protein is CASSTRAGVGTEAFF.

There are a few counts of this clonotype. The V gene is TRBV20-1, the J gene TRBJ2-7, with 11 bases identical to TRBD2. There are 14 residues in the CDR3. Germline CDR1 DFQATT, CDR2 SNEGSKA (reference sequence). The V segment lost 5 bases and the J segment 4 bases; nucleotides outside the gene matches: 7. CDR3 amino acids: CSAPPSGRSYEQYF. CDR3 DNA sequence: TGCAGTGCTCCTCCTAGCGGGAGGTCTTACGAGCAGTACTTC.

This clonotype was seen only a few times. The chain recombines TRBV4-3 with TRBJ2-1; TRBD2 agrees at 11 bases. Germline CDR1 and CDR2: LGHNA and YSLEER. V lost 3 bases and J lost 8; bases outside the gene matches: 9. The CDR3 runs to 16 residues. CDR3 in DNA: TGCGCCAGCAGCCAGGGTCTACTAGCGGGGGAACATGAGCAGTTCTTC. This codes for CASSQGLLAGEHEQFF.

The V and J genes are TRBV7-2 and TRBJ2-1, with D tentatively TRBD1 (5 bases). The length of the CDR3 is 16 residues. From germline, CDR1 is SGHTA and CDR2 FQGNSA. Trimming took off 5 bases at V and 6 bases at J, with 20 bases between the two ends. The CDR3 loop reads CASSHRRGPSPNEQFF. The CDR3 DNA is TGTGCCAGCAGCCACCGTAGGGGCCCATCCCCCAATGAGCAGTTCTTC.

The chain uses TRBV4-1 and TRBJ2-6; D not resolved. V lost 7 bases and J 2 bases, leaving 12 bases between the germline ends. Germline values: CDR1 MGHRA, CDR2 YSYEKL. The CDR3 contains 15 residues. CDR3 nucleotide sequence: TGCGCCAGCACCAGTACTGACACTGGGGCCAACGTCCTGACTTTC. Translated, it gives CASTSTDTGANVLTF.

J is TRBJ2-2 and V is TRBV4-3; no firm D call. The CDR3 has 16 residues. Per germline, CDR1 LGHNA and CDR2 YSLEER. The germline V and J ends were trimmed by 0 bases and 1 base, with 9 bases remaining between them. CDR3 loop: CASSQDFRRNTGELFF. CDR3 DNA sequence: TGCGCCAGCAGCCAAGATTTTCGGCGGAACACCGGGGAGCTGTTTTTT.

This clonotype was seen repeatedly, ten times or more. The chain joins TRBV28 to TRBJ1-1; D is uncertain. Germline CDR1 MDHEN, CDR2 SYDVKM. The CDR3 extends over 15 amino acids. V was clipped by 3 bases and J by 4 bases, with 15 bases between them. The CDR3 loop is CASSFSQRAFTEAFF. CDR3 bases: TGTGCCAGCAGTTTCTCTCAAAGAGCGTTCACTGAAGCTTTCTTT.

V and J are TRBV2 and TRBJ2-2; a weak D match, TRBD2 (6 bases). CDR3 length equals 14 residues. Deletions cut 6 bases from V and 6 bases from J, with 14 bases between. The germline V gene has CDR1 SNHLY and CDR2 FYNNEI. DNA for the CDR3: TGTGCCAGCAGGGGGGGTCAGGGACCCGGGGAGCTGTTTTTT. Its protein is CASRGGQGPGELFF.

This chain uses TRBV6-2 or TRBV6-3 with TRBJ1-1; TRBD1 is a possible D gene (5 bases). The CDR3 runs to 16 residues. Germline V gene lookup returns CDR1 MNHEY and CDR2 SVGEGT. The germline V and J ends were trimmed by 5 bases and 4 bases, with 20 bases remaining between them. This CDR3 is CASSPSWGGRGTEAFF. DNA of the CDR3: TGTGCCAGCAGTCCCTCTTGGGGGGGGAGGGGCACTGAAGCTTTCTTT.

This clonotype was picked up a small number of times. V is TRBV7-9 and J is TRBJ2-1; TRBD2 matches 10 bases. This CDR3 is built from 14 residues. CDR1 and CDR2 (germline): SEHNR, FQNEAQ (reference sequence). The V gene end was trimmed by 3 bases and the J gene end by 8 bases; junction bases not matched to a gene: 4. The CDR3 sequence: CASSFSGGADEQFF. CDR3 in DNA: TGTGCCAGCAGCTTCAGCGGGGGGGCCGATGAGCAGTTCTTC.

This clonotype occurred many times. This rearrangement joins TRBV20-1 to TRBJ2-7; 8 nucleotides line up with TRBD1. The germline CDR1 and CDR2 sequences are DFQATT and SNEGSKA (reference sequence). This CDR3 is built from 15 residues. V shed 0 bases, J shed 3 bases, and the junction held 7 bases outside the gene matches. The CDR3 here is CSARDGNRGYYEQYF. CDR3 bases: TGCAGTGCTAGAGATGGAAACAGGGGGTACTACGAGCAGTACTTC.

This chain uses TRBV12-3 or TRBV12-4 with TRBJ2-3; 10 nucleotides align to TRBD2. The CDR3 is made up of 14 amino acids. V lost 6 bases to trimming and J lost 3 bases; unmatched junction nucleotides: 3. The CDR3 is CASRSSGRTDTQYF. In DNA, the CDR3 is TGTGCCAGCAGGTCTAGCGGGAGAACAGATACGCAGTATTTT.

The J gene is TRBJ1-2, the V gene TRBV4-2; TRBD1 agrees at 7 bases. Germline lookup yields CDR1 LGHNA and CDR2 YNFKEQ. The CDR3 extends over 14 amino acids. V was pared by 1 base and J by 6 bases, with 5 bases of the junction left unmatched. The CDR3 DNA sequence: TGTGCCAGCAGCCAAGCCGACGGGACAGATGGCTACACCTTC. This codes for CASSQADGTDGYTF.

This clonotype was seen only a few times. The chain has TRBV28 and TRBJ2-1, with 8 bases that match TRBD1. Germline V gives CDR1 MDHEN, CDR2 SYDVKM. V shed 3 bases and J 3 bases; nucleotides not matched to a gene: 4. The CDR3 has 15 residues. This CDR3 is CASSLQGAHYNEQFF. The DNA for the CDR3 is TGTGCCAGCAGTTTGCAGGGGGCGCACTACAATGAGCAGTTCTTC.

The genes are TRBV29-1 and TRBJ1-2, with a possible D match to TRBD1 (5 bases). CDR3 length equals 13 residues. Germline V gene sequence: CDR1 SQVTM, CDR2 ANQGSEA. V lost 6 bases and J lost 4, with 15 bases in between. In nucleotides, the CDR3 is TGCAGCGTACCCAATCCAGGGTCCTATGGCTACACCTTC. Amino acids: CSVPNPGSYGYTF.

Many counts were recorded for this clonotype. The chain employs TRBV9 and TRBJ2-1; D gene ambiguous. This CDR3 is built from 15 residues. Germline CDR1 and CDR2: SGDLS and YYNGEE. Deletions cut 0 bases from V and 4 bases from J, with 11 bases between. The CDR3 loop is CASSVATTHYNEQFF. CDR3 DNA sequence: TGTGCCAGCAGCGTAGCCACCACGCATTACAATGAGCAGTTCTTC.

The V and J genes are TRBV30 and TRBJ2-3, with unresolved D. V was pared by 0 bases and J by 1 base, with 11 bases between. Looked up from germline, CDR1 is GTSNPN and CDR2 is SVGIG (reference sequence). The CDR3 has 15 residues. DNA for the CDR3: TGTGCCTGGAGTGTTCCCGGGTCTGGCACAGATACGCAGTATTTT. It is translated as CAWSVPGSGTDTQYF.

This clonotype was found a few times. This chain links TRBV29-1 with TRBJ2-3; D remains ambiguous. Germline V gene lookup returns CDR1 SQVTM and CDR2 ANQGSEA. Trimming removed 5 bases from V and 2 bases from J, with 11 bases in between. The length of the CDR3 is 13 residues. CDR3 bases: TGCAGCGTTCGACGGACCTTCACAGATACGCAGTATTTT. Protein: CSVRRTFTDTQYF.